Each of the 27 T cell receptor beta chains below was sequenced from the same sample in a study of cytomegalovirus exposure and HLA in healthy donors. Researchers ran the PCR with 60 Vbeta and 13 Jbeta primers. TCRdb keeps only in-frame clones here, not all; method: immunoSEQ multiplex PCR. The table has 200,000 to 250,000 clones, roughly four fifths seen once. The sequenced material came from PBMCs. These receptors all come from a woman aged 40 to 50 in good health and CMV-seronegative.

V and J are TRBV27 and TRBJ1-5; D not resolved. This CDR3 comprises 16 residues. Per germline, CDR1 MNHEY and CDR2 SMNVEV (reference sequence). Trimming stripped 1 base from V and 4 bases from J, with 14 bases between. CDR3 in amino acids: CASSLLSGLENQPQHF. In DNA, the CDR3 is TGTGCCAGCAGTTTATTGTCAGGTTTGGAAAATCAGCCCCAGCATTTT.

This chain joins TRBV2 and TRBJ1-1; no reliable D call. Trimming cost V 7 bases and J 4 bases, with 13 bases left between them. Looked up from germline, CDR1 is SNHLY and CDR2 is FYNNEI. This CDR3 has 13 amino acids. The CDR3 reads CASKNTVGTEAFF. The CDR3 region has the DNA TGTGCCAGCAAAAATACAGTGGGCACTGAAGCTTTCTTT.

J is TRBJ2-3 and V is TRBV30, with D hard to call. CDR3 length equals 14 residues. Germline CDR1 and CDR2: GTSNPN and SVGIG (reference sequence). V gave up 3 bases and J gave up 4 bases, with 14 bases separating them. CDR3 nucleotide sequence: TGTGCCTGGAGCCCAGGCCTCGCCGCAGATACGCAGTATTTT. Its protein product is CAWSPGLAADTQYF. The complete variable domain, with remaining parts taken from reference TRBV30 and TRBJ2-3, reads SQTIHQWPATLVQPVGSPLSLECTVEGTSNPNLYWYRQAAGRGLQLLFYSVGIGQISSEVPQNLSASRPQDRQFILSSKKLLLSDSGFYLCAWSPGLAADTQYFGPGTRLTVL.

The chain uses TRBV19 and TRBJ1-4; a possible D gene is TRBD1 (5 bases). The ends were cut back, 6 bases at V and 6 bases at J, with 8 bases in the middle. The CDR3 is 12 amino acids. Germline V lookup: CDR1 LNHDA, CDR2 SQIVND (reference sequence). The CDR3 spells CASSSGYEKLFF. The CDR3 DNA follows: TGTGCCAGTAGCTCAGGGTATGAAAAACTGTTTTTT.

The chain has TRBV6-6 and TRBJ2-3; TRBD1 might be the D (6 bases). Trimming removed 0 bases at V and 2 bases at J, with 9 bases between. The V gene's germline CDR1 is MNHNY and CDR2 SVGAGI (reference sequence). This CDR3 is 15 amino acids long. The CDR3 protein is CASSYSRDNTDTQYF. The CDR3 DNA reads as TGTGCCAGCAGTTACTCGAGGGACAACACAGATACGCAGTATTTT.

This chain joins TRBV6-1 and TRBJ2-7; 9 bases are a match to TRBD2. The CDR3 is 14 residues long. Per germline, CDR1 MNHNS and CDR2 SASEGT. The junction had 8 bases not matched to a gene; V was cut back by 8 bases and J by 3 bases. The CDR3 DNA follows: TGTGCCAGCGGTCTCCGCGGGGGGGTCTACGAGCAGTACTTC. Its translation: CASGLRGGVYEQYF.

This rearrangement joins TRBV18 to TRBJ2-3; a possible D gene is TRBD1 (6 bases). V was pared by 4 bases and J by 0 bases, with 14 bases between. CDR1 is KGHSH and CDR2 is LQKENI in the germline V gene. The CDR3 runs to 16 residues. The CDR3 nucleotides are TGTGCCAGCTCACGCCGGACAGACCCTAGCACAGATACGCAGTATTTT. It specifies CASSRRTDPSTDTQYF.

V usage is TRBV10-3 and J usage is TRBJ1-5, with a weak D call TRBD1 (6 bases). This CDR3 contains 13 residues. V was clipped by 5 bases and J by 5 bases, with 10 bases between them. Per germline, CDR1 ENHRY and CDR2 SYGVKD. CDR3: CAISRQADQPQHF. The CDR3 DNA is TGTGCCATCAGTCGACAGGCCGATCAGCCCCAGCATTTT.

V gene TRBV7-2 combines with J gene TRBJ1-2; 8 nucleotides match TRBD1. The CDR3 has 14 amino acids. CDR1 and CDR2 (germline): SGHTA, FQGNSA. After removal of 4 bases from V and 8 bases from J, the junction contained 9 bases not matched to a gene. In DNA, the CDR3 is TGTGCCAGCAGCTGGGGGACAGGCCGACAGGGCTACACCTTC. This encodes CASSWGTGRQGYTF.

The CDR3 region is CASSASETYGYTF. In DNA form, the CDR3 reads TGTGCCAGCAGCGCATCAGAAACCTATGGCTACACCTTC. The chain couples TRBV9 to TRBJ1-2; no firm D call. Trimming removed 3 bases at V and 4 bases at J, with 10 bases between. The CDR3 contains 13 residues. Germline CDR1 and CDR2: SGDLS and YYNGEE.

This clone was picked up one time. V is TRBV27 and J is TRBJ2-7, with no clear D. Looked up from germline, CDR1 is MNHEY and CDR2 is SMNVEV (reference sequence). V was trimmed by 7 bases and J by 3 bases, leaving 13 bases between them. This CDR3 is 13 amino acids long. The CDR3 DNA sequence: TGTGCCAGCAAAAAGAACTCCGGCTACGAGCAGTACTTC. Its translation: CASKKNSGYEQYF.

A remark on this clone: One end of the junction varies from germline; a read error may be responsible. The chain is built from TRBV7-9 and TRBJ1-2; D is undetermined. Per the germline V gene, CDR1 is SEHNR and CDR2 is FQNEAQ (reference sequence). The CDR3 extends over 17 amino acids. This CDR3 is CSSSSGRLLQNSYGYTF. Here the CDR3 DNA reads TGTTCCAGCAGCTCGGGGAGGCTACTACAGAACTCCTATGGCTACACCTTC.

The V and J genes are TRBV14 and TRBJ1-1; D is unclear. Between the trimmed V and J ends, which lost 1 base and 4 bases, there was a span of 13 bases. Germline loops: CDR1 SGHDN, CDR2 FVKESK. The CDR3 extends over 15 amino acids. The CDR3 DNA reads TGTGCCAGCAGCCAAGTACGGGGAGGGTTCACTGAAGCTTTCTTT. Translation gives CASSQVRGGFTEAFF.

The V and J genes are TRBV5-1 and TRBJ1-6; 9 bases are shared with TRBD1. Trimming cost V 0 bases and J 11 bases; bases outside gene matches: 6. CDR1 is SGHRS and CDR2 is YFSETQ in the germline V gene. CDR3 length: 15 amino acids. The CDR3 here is CASSLEGQGTTPLHF. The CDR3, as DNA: TGCGCCAGCAGCTTGGAGGGACAGGGAACGACACCCCTCCACTTT.

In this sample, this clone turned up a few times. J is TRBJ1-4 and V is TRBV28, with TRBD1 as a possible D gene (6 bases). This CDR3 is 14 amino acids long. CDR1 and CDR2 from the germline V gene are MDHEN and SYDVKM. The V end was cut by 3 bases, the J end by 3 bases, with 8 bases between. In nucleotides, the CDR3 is TGTGCCAGCAGTTTGGGGGGGCCTAATGAAAAACTGTTTTTT. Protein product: CASSLGGPNEKLFF.

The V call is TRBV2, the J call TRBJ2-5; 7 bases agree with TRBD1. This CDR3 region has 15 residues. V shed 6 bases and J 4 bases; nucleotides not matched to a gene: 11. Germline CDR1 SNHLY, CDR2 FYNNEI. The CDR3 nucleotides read TGTGCCAGCAGCGCGCACCCAGGGGGACGAGAGACCCAGTACTTC. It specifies CASSAHPGGRETQYF.

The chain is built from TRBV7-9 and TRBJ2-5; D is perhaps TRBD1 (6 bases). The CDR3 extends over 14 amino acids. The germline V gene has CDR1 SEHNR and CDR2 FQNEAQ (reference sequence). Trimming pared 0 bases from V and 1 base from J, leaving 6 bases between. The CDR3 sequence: CASSLAGAQETQYF. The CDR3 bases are TGTGCCAGCAGCTTAGCGGGGGCCCAAGAGACCCAGTACTTC.

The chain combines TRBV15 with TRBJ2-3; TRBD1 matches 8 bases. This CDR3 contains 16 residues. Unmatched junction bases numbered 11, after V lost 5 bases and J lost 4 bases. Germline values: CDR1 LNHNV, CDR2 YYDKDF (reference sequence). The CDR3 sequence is CATSDEHGQGADTQYF. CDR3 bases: TGTGCCACCAGCGATGAGCACGGACAGGGTGCAGATACGCAGTATTTT.

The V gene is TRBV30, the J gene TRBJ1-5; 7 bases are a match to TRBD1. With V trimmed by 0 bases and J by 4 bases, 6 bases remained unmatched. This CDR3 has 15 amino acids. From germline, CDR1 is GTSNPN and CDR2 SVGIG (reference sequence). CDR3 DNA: TGTGCCTGGAGTGTACAGACAGGGCGAAATCAGCCCCAGCATTTT. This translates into CAWSVQTGRNQPQHF. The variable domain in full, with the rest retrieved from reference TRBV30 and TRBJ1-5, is SQTIHQWPATLVQPVGSPLSLECTVEGTSNPNLYWYRQAAGRGLQLLFYSVGIGQISSEVPQNLSASRPQDRQFILSSKKLLLSDSGFYLCAWSVQTGRNQPQHFGDGTRLSIL.

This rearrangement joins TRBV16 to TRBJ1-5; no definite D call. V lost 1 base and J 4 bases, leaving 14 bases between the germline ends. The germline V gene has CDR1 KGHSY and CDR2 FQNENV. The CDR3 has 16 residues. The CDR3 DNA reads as TGTGCCAGCAGCCAATTCTGGGGAGAATGGAATCAGCCCCAGCATTTT. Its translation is CASSQFWGEWNQPQHF.

The CDR3, as DNA: TGTGCCAGCAGTGAAAAGGTAGCGGGGGGGCCAAGGGGCACAGATACGCAGTATTTT. It encodes CASSEKVAGGPRGTDTQYF. The chain uses TRBV2 and TRBJ2-3, with TRBD2 identical over 11 bases. Per the germline V gene, CDR1 is SNHLY and CDR2 is FYNNEI. V dropped 2 bases and J dropped 1; count of bases not matched to a gene: 11. The CDR3 covers 19 residues. Looking up the rest from reference TRBV2 and TRBJ2-3 gives the full variable domain: EPEVTQTPSHQVTQMGQEVILRCVPISNHLYFYWYRQILGQKVEFLVSFYNNEISEKSEIFDDQFSVERPDGSNFTLKIRSTKLEDSAMYFCASSEKVAGGPRGTDTQYFGPGTRLTVL.

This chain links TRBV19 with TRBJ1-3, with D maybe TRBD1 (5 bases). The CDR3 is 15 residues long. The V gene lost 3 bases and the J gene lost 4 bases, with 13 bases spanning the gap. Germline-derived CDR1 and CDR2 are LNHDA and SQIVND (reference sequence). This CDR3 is CASSMRDGLGNTIYF. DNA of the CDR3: TGTGCCAGTAGTATGCGGGACGGGCTAGGAAACACCATATATTTT.

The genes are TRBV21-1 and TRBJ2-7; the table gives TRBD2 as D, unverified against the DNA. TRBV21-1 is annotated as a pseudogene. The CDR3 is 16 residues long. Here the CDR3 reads CASTPKGEGHIYEQYF. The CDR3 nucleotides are TGTGCCAGCACCCCAAAAGGGGAGGGACACATTTACGAGCAGTACTTC.

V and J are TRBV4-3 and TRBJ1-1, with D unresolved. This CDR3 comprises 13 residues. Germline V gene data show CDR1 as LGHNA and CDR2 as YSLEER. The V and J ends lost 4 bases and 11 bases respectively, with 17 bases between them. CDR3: CASSRAGYGGAFF. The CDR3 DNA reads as TGCGCCAGCAGCCGGGCCGGATACGGTGGTGCTTTCTTT.

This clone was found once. CDR3 bases: TGCGCCAGCAGCCGGGACAGGGACGAGGCTTTTGGCTACACCTTC. Translated: CASSRDRDEAFGYTF. J is TRBJ1-2 and V is TRBV4-3; 9 nucleotides match TRBD1. Germline V gene sequence: CDR1 LGHNA, CDR2 YSLEER. There are 15 residues in the CDR3. Germline trimming cut 4 bases from V and 7 bases from J; bases unmatched to any gene: 10.

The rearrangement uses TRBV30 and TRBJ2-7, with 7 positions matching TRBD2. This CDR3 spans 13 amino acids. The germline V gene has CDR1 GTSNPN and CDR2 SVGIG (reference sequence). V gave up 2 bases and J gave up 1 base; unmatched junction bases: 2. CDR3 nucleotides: TGTGCCTGGAGTCCTAGCGGATCCTACGAGCAGTACTTC. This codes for CAWSPSGSYEQYF. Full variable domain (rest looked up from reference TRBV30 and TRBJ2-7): SQTIHQWPATLVQPVGSPLSLECTVEGTSNPNLYWYRQAAGRGLQLLFYSVGIGQISSEVPQNLSASRPQDRQFILSSKKLLLSDSGFYLCAWSPSGSYEQYFGPGTRLTVT.

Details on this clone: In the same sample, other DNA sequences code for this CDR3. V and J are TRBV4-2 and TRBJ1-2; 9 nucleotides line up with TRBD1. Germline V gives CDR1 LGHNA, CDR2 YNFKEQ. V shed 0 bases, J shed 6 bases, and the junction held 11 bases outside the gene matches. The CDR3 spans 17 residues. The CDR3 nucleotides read TGTGCCAGCAGCCAAGATTTGACGGGACAGGGTAGGGATGGCTACACCTTC. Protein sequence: CASSQDLTGQGRDGYTF.